The 20 T cell receptor beta chains below come from one sample, sequenced in a study of T cell clones after liver transplantation. Data came from immunoSEQ multiplex PCR; TCRdb stores just in-frame clones and leaves some out. The sample carries over 100,000 clones, 75% to 90% recorded once. Sequencing used CD4+ T cells from blood, obtained before liver transplant. All receptors come from a human donor who received a liver transplant.

The rearrangement joins TRBV7-9 to TRBJ2-2; 13 bases agree with TRBD2. Germline assignment: CDR1 SEHNR and CDR2 FQNEAQ (reference sequence). The CDR3 is 17 residues long. V dropped 5 bases and J dropped 5; count of bases not matched to a gene: 8. DNA of the CDR3: TGTGCCAGCAGCCCCCGGGGACTAGCGGGGTTTACCGGGGAGCTGTTTTTT. Its protein is CASSPRGLAGFTGELFF.

The chain is built from TRBV14 and TRBJ1-1; D possibly corresponds to TRBD1 (6 bases). This CDR3 contains 15 residues. Germline V gene lookup returns CDR1 SGHDN and CDR2 FVKESK. Trimming stripped 4 bases from V and 1 base from J, with 13 bases between. CDR3 amino acids: CASSRTKQGNTEAFF. The DNA for the CDR3 is TGTGCCAGCAGCCGAACTAAACAGGGGAACACTGAAGCTTTCTTT.

The sample holds a few counts of this clone. This rearrangement joins TRBV7-2 to TRBJ2-7; D is ambiguous. The germline V gene encodes CDR1 SGHTA and CDR2 FQGNSA. The CDR3 extends over 14 amino acids. V lost 1 base to trimming and J lost 5 bases, with 12 bases between them. CDR3 region: CASSLGLGNHEQYF. The CDR3 DNA is TGTGCCAGCAGCTTAGGATTGGGGAACCACGAGCAGTACTTC.

This chain links TRBV11-2 with TRBJ2-1; TRBD2 might be the D (6 bases). The CDR3 covers 12 residues. The germline CDR1 and CDR2 sequences are SGHAT and FQNNGV. The V end was cut by 2 bases, the J end by 8 bases, with 7 bases between. The CDR3 DNA follows: TGTGCCAGCAGCTTAACGGGGGATGAGCAGTTCTTC. This encodes CASSLTGDEQFF.

This clone was seen only a few times. The chain is built from TRBV6-5 and TRBJ1-6; D ambiguous. CDR1 MNHEY and CDR2 SVGAGI come from the germline V gene. The CDR3 is 14 residues long. V lost 2 bases and J 14 bases, leaving 16 bases between the germline ends. This chain's CDR3 is CASSYPQRPLTLHF. The CDR3 DNA reads TGTGCCAGCAGTTACCCCCAAAGGCCGCTCACCCTCCACTTT.

There are a few counts of this clone. V and J are TRBV27 and TRBJ2-7; 11 nucleotides match TRBD1. The junction had 8 bases not matched to a gene; V was cut back by 4 bases and J by 6 bases. Per the germline V gene, CDR1 is MNHEY and CDR2 is SMNVEV (reference sequence). The CDR3 loop spans 15 amino acids. The CDR3 loop reads CASSSAGTGGIEQYF. For the CDR3, the DNA is TGTGCCAGCAGTTCGGCCGGGACAGGGGGAATCGAGCAGTACTTC.

V usage is TRBV4-3 and J usage is TRBJ2-7; 12 bases match TRBD2. CDR1 is LGHNA and CDR2 is YSLEER in the germline V gene. V lost 0 bases and J lost 5; bases outside the gene matches: 2. The CDR3 has 15 amino acids. The CDR3 protein is CASSQDLAGGDEQYF. The DNA for the CDR3 is TGCGCCAGCAGCCAAGACCTAGCGGGGGGGGACGAGCAGTACTTC.

This clone was detected only once. The rearrangement joins TRBV18 to TRBJ2-1, with 9 bases fitting TRBD2. This CDR3 contains 15 residues. CDR1 KGHSH and CDR2 LQKENI come from the germline V gene. V shed 3 bases, J shed 7 bases, and the junction held 7 bases outside the gene matches. CDR3 nucleotides: TGTGCCAGCTCACCCTCGAGGACTAGCGATAATGAGCAGTTCTTC. It is translated as CASSPSRTSDNEQFF.

This chain links TRBV11-2 with TRBJ2-7, with TRBD2 identical over 11 bases. The CDR3 length is 15 residues. The V gene's germline CDR1 is SGHAT and CDR2 FQNNGV. V shed 2 bases, J shed 5 bases, and the junction held 5 bases outside the gene matches. For the CDR3, the DNA is TGTGCCAGCAGCTTACTCACTAGCGGGAGTAACGAGCAGTACTTC. This gives the protein CASSLLTSGSNEQYF.

CDR3 DNA sequence: TGTGCCAGCAGTCCGGGCGGGATGACCCAGTACTTC. Protein product: CASSPGGMTQYF. The rearrangement links TRBV7-8 to TRBJ2-5; tentatively, D is TRBD2 (6 bases). Germline lookup yields CDR1 SGHVS and CDR2 FQNEAQ. V was trimmed by 6 bases and J by 7 bases, leaving 12 bases between them. The CDR3 is 12 amino acids.

V is TRBV6-1 and J is TRBJ1-1; 10 bases align to TRBD1. CDR1 is MNHNS, CDR2 SASEGT, per germline. This CDR3 region has 14 residues. The V segment lost 6 bases and the J segment 5 bases; nucleotides outside the gene matches: 6. For the CDR3, the DNA is TGTGCCAGCAGCGACAGACAGGGGGCAACTGAAGCTTTCTTT. Encoded protein: CASSDRQGATEAFF.

CDR3 bases: TGTGCCAGCAGCCCCCGGATAGCGGGGGGGGGCGGGGAGCTGTTTTTT. Protein sequence: CASSPRIAGGGGELFF. The V and J genes are TRBV9 and TRBJ2-2, with 11 bases matching TRBD2. The V gene's germline CDR1 is SGDLS and CDR2 YYNGEE. V was clipped by 4 bases and J by 7 bases; unmatched bases: 9. This CDR3 spans 16 amino acids.

V and J are TRBV28 and TRBJ2-2, with 9 nucleotides matching TRBD1. Trimming at V came to 3 bases and at J to 6 bases, leaving 5 bases not matched to a gene. The CDR3 sequence is 15 residues long. Germline V gene sequence: CDR1 MDHEN, CDR2 SYDVKM. In DNA form, the CDR3 reads TGTGCCAGCAGTTTTAGGAGACAGGGGGCCGGGGAGCTGTTTTTT. Its protein product is CASSFRRQGAGELFF.

This chain connects TRBV5-1 to TRBJ2-1; TRBD1 matches at 8 bases. CDR3 length equals 13 residues. Trimming removed 2 bases from V and 8 bases from J; junction bases left unmatched: 3. The germline CDR1 and CDR2 sequences are SGHRS and YFSETQ. CDR3 sequence (DNA): TGCGCCAGCAGCTTAGTGACAGGGGATGAGCAGTTCTTC. Translating gives CASSLVTGDEQFF.

The rearrangement joins TRBV5-4 to TRBJ1-4, with TRBD1 identical over 7 bases. The CDR3 extends over 15 amino acids. From germline, CDR1 is SGHNT and CDR2 YYREEE (reference sequence). J gave up 3 bases and V 0 bases, and 2 bases lay outside the gene matches. CDR3 coding DNA: TGTGCCAGCAGCTTGGAGGGGGCGGCTAATGAAAAACTGTTTTTT. This codes for CASSLEGAANEKLFF.

The chain links TRBV15 to TRBJ2-7; a possible D gene is TRBD2 (6 bases). V gave up 0 bases and J gave up 3 bases, with 9 bases separating them. The germline CDR1 and CDR2 sequences are LNHNV and YYDKDF (reference sequence). The CDR3 has 14 amino acids. CDR3 residues: CATSRDLGGYEQYF. CDR3 nucleotide sequence: TGTGCCACCAGCAGAGATCTGGGAGGCTACGAGCAGTACTTC.

V usage is TRBV29-1 and J usage is TRBJ2-3; 12 positions agree with TRBD2. The CDR3 is 14 residues long. CDR1 is SQVTM and CDR2 is ANQGSEA in the germline V gene. V gave up 5 bases and J gave up 4 bases; unmatched junction bases: 4. CDR3: CSVSSGRVADTQYF. DNA of the CDR3: TGCAGCGTTTCTAGCGGGAGGGTCGCAGATACGCAGTATTTT.

This sequence joins TRBV7-2 and TRBJ1-1; 8 bases agree with TRBD1. V lost 3 bases to trimming and J lost 4 bases; unmatched junction nucleotides: 4. The CDR3 is made up of 14 amino acids. The V gene's germline CDR1 is SGHTA and CDR2 FQGNSA. CDR3 in amino acids: CASSFTGGSTEAFF. The CDR3 nucleotides are TGTGCCAGCAGCTTTACAGGGGGGAGCACTGAAGCTTTCTTT.

This clone appeared once. The V call is TRBV7-2, the J call TRBJ1-2; D gene ambiguous. Trimming removed 5 bases from V and 4 bases from J, with 14 bases in between. Germline CDR1 and CDR2: SGHTA and FQGNSA. The CDR3 covers 14 residues. CDR3 in amino acids: CASSPSRGVYGYTF. The CDR3 DNA follows: TGTGCCAGCAGCCCGAGCCGGGGAGTCTATGGCTACACCTTC.

This sequence joins TRBV27 and TRBJ2-5; TRBD1 matches at 7 bases. Matching the DNA end better, TRBJ2-7 makes the J call doubtful. This CDR3 spans 13 amino acids. The germline CDR1 and CDR2 sequences are MNHEY and SMNVEV (reference sequence). The CDR3 DNA is TGTGCCAGCAGTTTGCAGGGGGCCTACGAGCAGTACTTC. Translating it yields CASSLQGAYEQYF.